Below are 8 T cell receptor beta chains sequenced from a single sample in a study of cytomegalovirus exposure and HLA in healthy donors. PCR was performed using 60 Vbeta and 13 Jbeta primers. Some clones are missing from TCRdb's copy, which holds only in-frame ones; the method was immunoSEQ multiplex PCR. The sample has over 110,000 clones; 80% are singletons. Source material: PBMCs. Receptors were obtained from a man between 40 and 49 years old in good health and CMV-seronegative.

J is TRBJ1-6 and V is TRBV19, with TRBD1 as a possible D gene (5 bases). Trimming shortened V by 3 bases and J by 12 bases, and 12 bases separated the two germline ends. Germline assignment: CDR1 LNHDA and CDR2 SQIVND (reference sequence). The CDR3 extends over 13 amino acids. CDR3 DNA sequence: TGTGCCAGTAGTATTCCAGGGCCTGGACCCCTCCACTTT. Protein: CASSIPGPGPLHF. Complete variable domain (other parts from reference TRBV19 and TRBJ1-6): DGGITQSPKYLFRKEGQNVTLSCEQNLNHDAMYWYRQDPGQGLRLIYYSQIVNDFQKGDIAEGYSVSREKKESFPLTVTSAQKNPTAFYLCASSIPGPGPLHFGNGTRLTVT.

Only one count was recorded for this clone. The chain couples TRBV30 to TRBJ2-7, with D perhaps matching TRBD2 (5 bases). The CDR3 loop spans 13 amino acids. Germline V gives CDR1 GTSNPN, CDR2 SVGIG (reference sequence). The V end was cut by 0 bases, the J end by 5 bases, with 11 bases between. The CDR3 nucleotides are TGTGCCTGGAGTGTAACGGGGATCCACGAGCAGTACTTC. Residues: CAWSVTGIHEQYF.

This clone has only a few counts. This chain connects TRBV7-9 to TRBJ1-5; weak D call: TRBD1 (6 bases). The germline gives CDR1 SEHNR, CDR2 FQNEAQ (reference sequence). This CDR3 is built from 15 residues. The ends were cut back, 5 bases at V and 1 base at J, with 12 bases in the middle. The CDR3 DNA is TGTGCCAGCAGCCCACAGGGTTGGAGCAATCAGCCCCAGCATTTT. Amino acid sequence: CASSPQGWSNQPQHF.

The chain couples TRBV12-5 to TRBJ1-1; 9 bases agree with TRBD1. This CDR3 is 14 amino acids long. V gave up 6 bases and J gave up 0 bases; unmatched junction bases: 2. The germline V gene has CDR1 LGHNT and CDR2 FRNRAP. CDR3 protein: CASGGQGMNTEAFF. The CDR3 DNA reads TGTGCTAGTGGGGGACAGGGAATGAACACTGAAGCTTTCTTT.

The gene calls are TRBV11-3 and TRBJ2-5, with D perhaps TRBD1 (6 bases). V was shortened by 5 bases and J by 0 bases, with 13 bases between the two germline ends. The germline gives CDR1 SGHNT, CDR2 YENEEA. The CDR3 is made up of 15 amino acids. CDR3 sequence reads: CASSKTGMYQETQYF. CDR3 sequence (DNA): TGTGCCAGCAGCAAAACAGGGATGTACCAAGAGACCCAGTACTTC. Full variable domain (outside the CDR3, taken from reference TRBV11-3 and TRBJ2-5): EAGVVQSPRYKIIEKKQPVAFWCNPISGHNTLYWYLQNLGQGPELLIRYENEEAVDDSQLPKDRFSAERLKGVDSTLKIQPAELGDSAVYLCASSKTGMYQETQYFGPGTRLLVL.

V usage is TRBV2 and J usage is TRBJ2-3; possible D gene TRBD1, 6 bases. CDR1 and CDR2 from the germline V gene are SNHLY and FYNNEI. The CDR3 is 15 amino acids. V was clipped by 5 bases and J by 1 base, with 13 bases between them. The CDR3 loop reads CASSRQATGTDTQYF. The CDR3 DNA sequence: TGTGCCAGCAGTCGACAGGCCACCGGCACAGATACGCAGTATTTT. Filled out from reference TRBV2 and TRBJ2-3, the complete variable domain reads EPEVTQTPSHQVTQMGQEVILRCVPISNHLYFYWYRQILGQKVEFLVSFYNNEISEKSEIFDDQFSVERPDGSNFTLKIRSTKLEDSAMYFCASSRQATGTDTQYFGPGTRLTVL.

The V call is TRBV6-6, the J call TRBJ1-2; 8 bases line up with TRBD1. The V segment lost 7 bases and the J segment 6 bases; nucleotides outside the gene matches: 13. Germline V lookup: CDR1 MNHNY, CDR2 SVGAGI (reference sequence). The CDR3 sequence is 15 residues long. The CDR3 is CASTQKGQGSDGYTF. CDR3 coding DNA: TGTGCCAGCACCCAGAAAGGACAGGGCTCCGATGGCTACACCTTC.

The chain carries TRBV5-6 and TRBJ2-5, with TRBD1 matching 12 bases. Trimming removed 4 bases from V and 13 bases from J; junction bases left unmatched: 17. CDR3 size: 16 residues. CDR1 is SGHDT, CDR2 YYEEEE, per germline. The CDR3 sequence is CASSPGGGTGGALPYF. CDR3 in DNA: TGTGCCAGCAGCCCAGGGGGCGGGACAGGGGGCGCTTTGCCGTACTTC. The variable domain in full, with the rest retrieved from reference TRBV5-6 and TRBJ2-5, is DAGVTQSPTHLIKTRGQQVTLRCSPKSGHDTVSWYQQALGQGPQFIFQYYEEEERQRGNFPDRFSGHQFPNYSSELNVNALLLGDSALYLCASSPGGGTGGALPYFGPGTRLLVL.